Listed here are 26 T cell receptor beta chains from one sample, sequenced in a study of blood T cell repertoires in COVID-19. Produced via immunoSEQ multiplex PCR; TCRdb's table is partial and in-frame only. The profile shows about 56,000 clones, more than 75% of them singletons. Material for sequencing was peripheral blood. Receptor source: an elderly woman with acute or convalescent COVID-19.

This chain joins TRBV12-3 or TRBV12-4 and TRBJ1-2, with D hard to call. Trimming left V 5 bases short and J 3 bases short, with 7 bases between. This CDR3 spans 12 amino acids. The CDR3 spells CASSPGHYGYTF. CDR3 in DNA: TGTGCCAGCAGTCCGGGTCACTATGGCTACACCTTC.

This clone was found once. The chain combines TRBV11-2 with TRBJ2-7, with D maybe TRBD2 (5 bases). V was shortened by 1 base and J by 5 bases, with 15 bases between the two germline ends. Germline CDR1 and CDR2: SGHAT and FQNNGV. The CDR3 sequence is 15 residues long. In nucleotides, the CDR3 is TGTGCCAGCAGCTTAGGTTCGGACTTCCTACACGAGCAGTACTTC. It encodes CASSLGSDFLHEQYF.

This clone was counted only a few times. Written as DNA, the CDR3 is TGTGCCAGCAGTTACCCGGGACTGGTCAATGAGCAGTTCTTC. Protein: CASSYPGLVNEQFF. The rearrangement uses TRBV6-5 and TRBJ2-1, with D tentatively TRBD2 (6 bases). Trimming took 2 bases from V and 6 from J, leaving 11 bases between them. The CDR3 totals 14 residues. Germline CDR1 is MNHEY and CDR2 is SVGAGI.

This clone was observed once. The rearrangement joins TRBV7-9 to TRBJ2-7; D may be TRBD2 (5 bases). With 2 bases removed from V and 5 bases from J, the gap between germline ends came to 13 bases. This CDR3 is built from 14 residues. Looked up from germline, CDR1 is SEHNR and CDR2 is FQNEAQ (reference sequence). This CDR3 is CASSLTTSSHEQYF. In nucleotides, the CDR3 is TGTGCCAGCAGCTTAACTACTAGTTCGCACGAGCAGTACTTC. Drawing the rest from reference TRBV7-9 and TRBJ2-7, the complete variable domain is DTGVSQNPRHKITKRGQNVTFRCDPISEHNRLYWYRQTLGQGPEFLTYFQNEAQLEKSRLLSDRFSAERPKGSFSTLEIQRTEQGDSAMYLCASSLTTSSHEQYFGPGTRLTVT.

J is TRBJ1-5 and V is TRBV27; TRBD1 agrees at 8 bases. CDR3 length equals 16 residues. V lost 3 bases and J lost 9; bases outside the gene matches: 13. In germline, CDR1 is MNHEY, CDR2 SMNVEV (reference sequence). The CDR3 spells CASSFLGQGGVRPQHF. The CDR3 DNA reads as TGTGCCAGCAGTTTCCTAGGACAGGGCGGGGTTAGGCCCCAGCATTTT.

This chain connects TRBV13 to TRBJ1-2; D possibly corresponds to TRBD1 (5 bases). This CDR3 comprises 15 residues. Germline V gene data show CDR1 as PRHDT and CDR2 as FYEKMQ (reference sequence). The germline V and J ends were trimmed by 6 bases and 2 bases, with 16 bases remaining between them. The CDR3 sequence: CASRPPGRGNYGYTF. For the CDR3, the DNA is TGTGCCAGCAGGCCTCCGGGTAGGGGAAACTATGGCTACACCTTC.

V usage is TRBV6-5 and J usage is TRBJ2-1; 7 bases match TRBD1. J lost 10 bases, V lost 5 bases, and 2 bases had no gene match. Germline V gene data show CDR1 as MNHEY and CDR2 as SVGAGI. The CDR3 contains 11 residues. The CDR3 loop is CASSLGQEQFF. For the CDR3, the DNA is TGTGCCAGCAGTCTGGGACAGGAGCAGTTCTTC.

The chain couples TRBV19 to TRBJ1-1; TRBD1 might be the D (6 bases). Trimming took off 8 bases at V and 3 bases at J, with 13 bases between the two ends. This CDR3 has 13 amino acids. The germline CDR1 and CDR2 sequences are LNHDA and SQIVND (reference sequence). The chain's CDR3 is CASGPQGHTEAFF. The CDR3 nucleotides read TGTGCCAGTGGACCACAGGGCCACACTGAAGCTTTCTTT. Full variable domain (outside the CDR3, taken from reference TRBV19 and TRBJ1-1): DGGITQSPKYLFRKEGQNVTLSCEQNLNHDAMYWYRQDPGQGLRLIYYSQIVNDFQKGDIAEGYSVSREKKESFPLTVTSAQKNPTAFYLCASGPQGHTEAFFGQGTRLTVV.

V gene TRBV5-1 combines with J gene TRBJ2-3; 7 bases match TRBD2. J was trimmed by 0 bases and V by 0 bases; bases with no gene match: 10. Germline CDR1 SGHRS, CDR2 YFSETQ. The CDR3 spans 18 residues. CDR3 sequence: CASSLDISGVSSTDTQYF. DNA for the CDR3: TGCGCCAGCAGCTTGGATATAAGCGGGGTCTCTAGCACAGATACGCAGTATTTT.

The gene calls are TRBV30 and TRBJ2-5, with D possibly being TRBD1 (5 bases). The CDR3 is made up of 14 amino acids. Germline V gene sequence: CDR1 GTSNPN, CDR2 SVGIG (reference sequence). The V end lost 4 bases, the J end lost 6 bases, and 18 bases lay between the germline ends. CDR3 bases: TGTGCCTGGACCCTGGGGCAGGGCCCCAAGACCCAGTACTTC. Its translation is CAWTLGQGPKTQYF.

This clone was observed a few times. The J gene is TRBJ2-2, the V gene TRBV5-3; D is ambiguous. TRBV5-3 is reported as an ORF; its role is uncertain. V was shortened by 3 bases and J by 9 bases, with 15 bases between the two germline ends. The CDR3 consists of 14 residues. The CDR3 is CARSSNTPVRELFF. The CDR3 DNA is TGTGCCAGAAGCTCGAATACACCCGTACGGGAGCTGTTTTTT.

V and J are TRBV14 and TRBJ2-7; maybe TRBD2 (6 bases). The CDR3 length is 15 residues. V was shortened by 1 base and J by 3 bases, with 13 bases between the two germline ends. Looked up from germline, CDR1 is SGHDN and CDR2 is FVKESK. The CDR3 region has the DNA TGTGCCAGCAGCCAAGGGGACTCTCCCCGCTACGAGCAGTACTTC. The encoded protein is CASSQGDSPRYEQYF.

The chain employs TRBV28 and TRBJ2-5, with TRBD2 identical over 14 bases. J gave up 3 bases and V 2 bases, and 2 bases lay outside the gene matches. The CDR3 has 16 amino acids. Germline CDR1 MDHEN, CDR2 SYDVKM. As DNA, the CDR3 is TGTGCCAGCAGTTTAATGGGACTAGCGGGGGAAGAGACCCAGTACTTC. As protein: CASSLMGLAGEETQYF.

V and J are TRBV5-5 and TRBJ1-1; D is perhaps TRBD1 (5 bases). V lost 0 bases, J lost 1 base, and 13 bases lay in between. Germline V gene sequence: CDR1 SGHKS, CDR2 YYEKEE (reference sequence). There are 16 residues in the CDR3. CDR3 loop: CASSLGGLGQNTEAFF. CDR3 sequence (DNA): TGTGCCAGCAGCTTGGGGGGCCTAGGCCAGAACACTGAAGCTTTCTTT.

The rearrangement joins TRBV5-4 to TRBJ1-1, with no clear D. V was pared by 0 bases and J by 5 bases, with 5 bases between. Per the germline V gene, CDR1 is SGHNT and CDR2 is YYREEE (reference sequence). CDR3 length equals 12 residues. Here the CDR3 DNA reads TGTGCCAGCAGCTTGGGGCCTACTGAAGCTTTCTTT. Translation: CASSLGPTEAFF. Full variable domain (remainder filled in from reference TRBV5-4 and TRBJ1-1): ETGVTQSPTHLIKTRGQQVTLRCSSQSGHNTVSWYQQALGQGPQFIFQYYREEENGRGNFPPRFSGLQFPNYSSELNVNALELDDSALYLCASSLGPTEAFFGQGTRLTVV.

CDR3 protein: CASSPDRGRFNEQFF. CDR3 nucleotides: TGTGCCAGCAGCCCGGACAGGGGTAGGTTCAATGAGCAGTTCTTC. The genes are TRBV7-8 and TRBJ2-1, with 9 bases lining up with TRBD1. The CDR3 has 15 amino acids. The germline V gene encodes CDR1 SGHVS and CDR2 FQNEAQ. V dropped 5 bases and J dropped 6; count of bases not matched to a gene: 8.

The chain carries TRBV20-1 and TRBJ1-3, with unresolved D. Germline V CDR1 and CDR2: DFQATT, SNEGSKA (reference sequence). Trimming removed 5 bases from V and 4 bases from J, with 6 bases in between. The CDR3 sequence is 11 residues long. The CDR3 region has the DNA TGCAGTGCTCCCATGGGAAACACCATATATTTT. Translated, it gives CSAPMGNTIYF.

The chain employs TRBV5-1 and TRBJ1-1; D gene uncertain. There are 13 residues in the CDR3. Trimming removed 2 bases at V and 7 bases at J, with 12 bases between. Germline loops: CDR1 SGHRS, CDR2 YFSETQ. The CDR3 here is CASSFIAGGEAFF. Written as DNA, the CDR3 is TGCGCCAGCAGCTTTATAGCCGGAGGTGAAGCTTTCTTT.

The V and J genes are TRBV7-9 and TRBJ2-1; D is possibly TRBD2 (6 bases). CDR1 and CDR2 from the germline V gene are SEHNR and FQNEAQ (reference sequence). The V end lost 5 bases, the J end lost 4 bases, and 15 bases lay between the germline ends. This CDR3 contains 15 residues. The CDR3 region has the DNA TGTGCCAGCAGCCGGGACGGCGGGGCTTACAATGAGCAGTTCTTC. This codes for CASSRDGGAYNEQFF.

CDR3 in amino acids: CASSSLGGGEKLFF. In DNA form, the CDR3 reads TGTGCCAGCAGTTCCCTGGGGGGTGGAGAAAAACTGTTTTTT. The chain has TRBV27 and TRBJ1-4; tentatively, D is TRBD1 (5 bases). This CDR3 has 14 residues. V lost 4 bases to trimming and J lost 8 bases, with 14 bases between them. CDR1 MNHEY and CDR2 SMNVEV come from the germline V gene (reference sequence).

The rearrangement links TRBV24-1 to TRBJ2-1; 7 bases agree with TRBD2. V lost 9 bases and J lost 8; bases outside the gene matches: 6. The germline CDR1 and CDR2 sequences are KGHDR and SFDVKD. The CDR3 is 12 residues long. CDR3 DNA: TGTGCCACCTCGGGAGGTTTGGATGAGCAGTTCTTC. Translated: CATSGGLDEQFF.

The CDR3 sequence: CASSYRGGEQYF. The CDR3 DNA follows: TGTGCCAGCAGTTACCGGGGGGGCGAGCAGTACTTC. The rearrangement uses TRBV6-5 and TRBJ2-7; 8 nucleotides line up with TRBD2. Germline CDR1 and CDR2: MNHEY and SVGAGI. With V trimmed by 2 bases and J by 6 bases, 0 bases remained unmatched. The length of the CDR3 is 12 residues.

The chain joins TRBV5-1 to TRBJ1-1; 12 bases line up with TRBD1. The trim removed 0 bases at V and 1 base at J, leaving 1 base unmatched. Looked up from germline, CDR1 is SGHRS and CDR2 is YFSETQ. The CDR3 is 16 amino acids. As DNA, the CDR3 is TGCGCCAGCAGCTTGGCGGGACAGGGGGCGAACACTGAAGCTTTCTTT. Encoded protein: CASSLAGQGANTEAFF.

This chain links TRBV5-1 with TRBJ2-1, with 10 bases matching TRBD2. The germline V gene has CDR1 SGHRS and CDR2 YFSETQ. This CDR3 has 15 amino acids. J lost 5 bases, V lost 7 bases, and 9 bases had no gene match. CDR3 in DNA: TGCGCCAGCCGTATTAGCGGGAGGTTAAACAATGAGCAGTTCTTC. As protein: CASRISGRLNNEQFF.

A few counts support this clone. This chain links TRBV6-1 with TRBJ1-3; 8 bases align to TRBD1. Germline V gene lookup returns CDR1 MNHNS and CDR2 SASEGT. Unmatched junction bases numbered 6, after V lost 1 base and J lost 1 base. This CDR3 comprises 17 residues. In nucleotides, the CDR3 is TGTGCCAGCAGTGAAGGGACAGGGCTTGGGTCTGGAAACACCATATATTTT. This gives the protein CASSEGTGLGSGNTIYF.

The V gene is TRBV25-1, the J gene TRBJ2-5; TRBD1 aligns across 10 bases. Germline V CDR1 and CDR2: MGHDK, SYGVNS. The CDR3 is made up of 14 amino acids. V gave up 5 bases and J gave up 7 bases; unmatched junction bases: 7. The CDR3 protein is CASSTLGQGRTQYF. The CDR3 DNA reads as TGTGCCAGCAGTACACTGGGACAGGGGAGGACCCAGTACTTC.